What follows describes a single T cell receptor (beta chain). Specified treatment: around 19 received Ad26.COV2.S at low or high dose, single or two shots; about 5 received placebo; per-sample allocation not given. Sampling was done on day 63 after the first vaccine or placebo injection. Germline loops: CDR1 SGHNT, CDR2 YYREEE (reference sequence). This CDR3 has 14 amino acids. Trimming cost V 5 bases and J 6 bases, with 18 bases left between them. These data belong to a study of Ad26.COV2.S vaccination and SARS-CoV-2 variants. Assay used: immunoSEQ multiplex PCR; TCRdb lists only in-frame clones, some missing. The sample includes around 400,000 clones, about 89% of them seen just once.

Sequenced here: peripheral blood, sampled in a trial of Ad26.COV2.S vaccine versus placebo. V usage is TRBV5-4 and J usage is TRBJ2-7, with D maybe TRBD1 (6 bases). The origin of this receptor is a person aged 18-60 years who received the Ad26.COV2.S COVID-19 vaccine or a placebo. CDR3 sequence reads: CASSSGTNAREQYF. The CDR3, as DNA: TGTGCCAGCAGTTCCGGGACAAATGCCCGCGAGCAGTACTTC.